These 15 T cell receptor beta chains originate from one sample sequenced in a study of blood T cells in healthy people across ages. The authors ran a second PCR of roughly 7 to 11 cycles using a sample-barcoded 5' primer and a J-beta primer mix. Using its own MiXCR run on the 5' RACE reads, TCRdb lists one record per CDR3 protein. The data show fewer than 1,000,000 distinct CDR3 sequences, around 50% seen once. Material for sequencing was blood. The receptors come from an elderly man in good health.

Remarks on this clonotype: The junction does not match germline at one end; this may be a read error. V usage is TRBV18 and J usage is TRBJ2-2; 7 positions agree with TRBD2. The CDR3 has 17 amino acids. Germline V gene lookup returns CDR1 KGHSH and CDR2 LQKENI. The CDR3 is CASPPLGLAVNTGELFF. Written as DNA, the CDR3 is TGTGCCAGCCCACCACTTGGCCTAGCGGTTAACACCGGGGAGCTGTTTTTT.

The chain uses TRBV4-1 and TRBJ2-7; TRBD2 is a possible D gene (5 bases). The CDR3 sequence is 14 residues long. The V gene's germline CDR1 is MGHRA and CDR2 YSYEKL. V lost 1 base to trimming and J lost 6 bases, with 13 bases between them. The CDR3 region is CASSQVSGSSEQYF. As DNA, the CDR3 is TGCGCCAGCAGCCAAGTGAGCGGATCTAGCGAGCAGTACTTC.

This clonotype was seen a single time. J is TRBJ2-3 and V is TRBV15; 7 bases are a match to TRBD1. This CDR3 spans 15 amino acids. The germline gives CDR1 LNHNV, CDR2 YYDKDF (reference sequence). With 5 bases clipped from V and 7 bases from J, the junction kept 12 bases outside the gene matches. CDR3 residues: CATSGRQGPQNTQYF. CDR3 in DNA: TGTGCCACCAGCGGCAGACAGGGTCCTCAAAATACGCAGTATTTT. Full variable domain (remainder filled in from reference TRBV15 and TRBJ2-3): DAMVIQNPRYQVTQFGKPVTLSCSQTLNHNVMYWYQQKSSQAPKLLFHYYDKDFNNEADTPDNFQSRRPNTSFCFLDIRSPGLGDTAMYLCATSGRQGPQNTQYFGPGTRLTVL.

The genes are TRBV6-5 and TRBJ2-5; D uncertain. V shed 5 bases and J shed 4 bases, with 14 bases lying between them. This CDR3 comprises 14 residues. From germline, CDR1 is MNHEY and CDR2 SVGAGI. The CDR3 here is CASSDSSGLETQYF. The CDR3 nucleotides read TGTGCCAGCAGTGATAGTTCAGGCCTAGAGACCCAGTACTTC.

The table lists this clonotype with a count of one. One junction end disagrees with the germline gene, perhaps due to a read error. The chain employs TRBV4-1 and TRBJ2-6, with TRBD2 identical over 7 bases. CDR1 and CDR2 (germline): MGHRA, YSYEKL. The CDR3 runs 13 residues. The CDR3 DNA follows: TGCGCCATCAGCGGGGAATGGGCCAACGTCCTGACTTTC. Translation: CAISGEWANVLTF.

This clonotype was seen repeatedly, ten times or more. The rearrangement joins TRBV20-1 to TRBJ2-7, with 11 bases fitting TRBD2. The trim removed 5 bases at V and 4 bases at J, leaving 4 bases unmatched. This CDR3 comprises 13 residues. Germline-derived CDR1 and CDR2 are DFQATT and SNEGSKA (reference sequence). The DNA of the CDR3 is TGCAGTGCTTTGACTAGCGGGATTTACGAGCAGTACTTC. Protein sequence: CSALTSGIYEQYF.

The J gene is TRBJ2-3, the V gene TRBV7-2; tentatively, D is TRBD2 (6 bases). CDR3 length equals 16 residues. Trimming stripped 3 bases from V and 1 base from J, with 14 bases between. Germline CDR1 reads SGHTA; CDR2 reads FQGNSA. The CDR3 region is CASSFTRASGTDTQYF. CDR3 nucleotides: TGTGCCAGCAGCTTTACTAGGGCTAGCGGCACAGATACGCAGTATTTT.

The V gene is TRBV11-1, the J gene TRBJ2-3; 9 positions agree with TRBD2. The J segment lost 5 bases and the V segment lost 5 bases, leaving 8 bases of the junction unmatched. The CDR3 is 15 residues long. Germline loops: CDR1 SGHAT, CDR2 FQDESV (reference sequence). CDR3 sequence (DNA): TGTGCCAGCAGCCGGCTAGCGGGAAATTTAGATACGCAGTATTTT. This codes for CASSRLAGNLDTQYF.

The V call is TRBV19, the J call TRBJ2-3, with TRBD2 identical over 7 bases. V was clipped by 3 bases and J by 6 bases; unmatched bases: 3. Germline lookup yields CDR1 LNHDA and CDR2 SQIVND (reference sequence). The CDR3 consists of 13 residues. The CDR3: CASSMGREDTQYF. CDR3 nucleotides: TGTGCCAGTAGTATGGGGAGGGAGGATACGCAGTATTTT.

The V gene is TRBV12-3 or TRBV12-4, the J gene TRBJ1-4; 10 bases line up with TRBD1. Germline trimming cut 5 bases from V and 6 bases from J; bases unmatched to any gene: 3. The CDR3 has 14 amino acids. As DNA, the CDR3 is TGTGCCAGCAGTCAAGACAGGGGGCATGAAAAACTGTTTTTT. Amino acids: CASSQDRGHEKLFF.

The CDR3 spells CAWSGGWPTIHLDTEAFF. In DNA form, the CDR3 reads TGTGCCTGGAGCGGGGGCTGGCCTACCATACACCTAGACACTGAAGCTTTCTTT. This sequence joins TRBV30 and TRBJ1-1; maybe TRBD1 (6 bases). The germline CDR1 and CDR2 sequences are GTSNPN and SVGIG (reference sequence). V was shortened by 3 bases and J by 3 bases, with 26 bases between the two germline ends. The CDR3 consists of 18 residues.

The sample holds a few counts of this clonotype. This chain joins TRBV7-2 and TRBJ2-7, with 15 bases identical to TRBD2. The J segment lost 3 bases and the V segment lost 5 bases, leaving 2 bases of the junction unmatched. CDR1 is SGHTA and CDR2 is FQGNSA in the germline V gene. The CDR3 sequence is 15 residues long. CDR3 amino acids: CASSQGLAGGYEQYF. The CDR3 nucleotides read TGTGCCAGCAGCCAGGGACTAGCGGGAGGCTACGAGCAGTACTTC.

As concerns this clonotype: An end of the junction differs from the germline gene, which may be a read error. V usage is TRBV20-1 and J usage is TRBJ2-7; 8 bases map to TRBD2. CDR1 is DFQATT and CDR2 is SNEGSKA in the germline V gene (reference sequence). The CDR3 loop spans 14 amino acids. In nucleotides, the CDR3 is TGCAGTGCTAGAGATGCGGGAGGACCCTACGCGCAGTACTTC. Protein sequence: CSARDAGGPYAQYF.

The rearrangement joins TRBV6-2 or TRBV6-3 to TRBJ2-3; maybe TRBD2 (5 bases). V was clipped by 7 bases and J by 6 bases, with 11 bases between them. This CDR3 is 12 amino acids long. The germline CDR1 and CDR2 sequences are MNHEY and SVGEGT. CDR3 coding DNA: TGTGCCAGCAAGCCAGGCGGGGATACGCAGTATTTT. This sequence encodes CASKPGGDTQYF.

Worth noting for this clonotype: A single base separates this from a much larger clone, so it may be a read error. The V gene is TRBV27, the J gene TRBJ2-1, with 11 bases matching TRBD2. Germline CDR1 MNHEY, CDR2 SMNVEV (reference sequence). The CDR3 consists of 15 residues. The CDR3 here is CASSFATSGMGERFF. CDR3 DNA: TGTGCCAGCAGTTTTGCGACTAGCGGGATGGGTGAGCGGTTCTTC.